These T cell receptor beta chains were read from a single sample in a study of T cell repertoires in cytomegalovirus infection. Via MiXCR, TCRdb re-called the reads, giving one row per CDR3 protein. The table has 630,000 or so distinct CDR3 sequences, about 24% seen once. Source material: CD8+ T cells from PBMCs. These receptors all stem from a human donor in good health (CMV status not recorded). Some clones in this sample may be carry-over from other donors' samples. The CDR3 runs from the conserved cysteine through the conserved F or W. D genes are given only for firm matches. Expanded clones are given a class, and other clones once, few, many or no size at all.

TGTGCCAGCAGCCCTGGACAGGGCTACAATGAGCAGTTCTTC	CASSPGQGYNEQFF	TRBJ2-1	TRBV4-1	14	TRBD1	many
TGTGCCAGCAGCCACATAAGGAACGAGCAGTACTTC	CASSHIRNEQYF	TRBJ2-7	TRBV6-6	12	.	few
TGTGCCAGCACCCTCACCAGGGTTGGTGAGCAGTTCTTC	CASTLTRVGEQFF	TRBJ2-1	TRBV28	13	.	few
TGCGCCAGCACCCAGGGACTAGCCTCGATCGAGCAGTACTTC	CASTQGLASIEQYF	TRBJ2-7	TRBV4-1	14	TRBD2	many
TGTGCCAGCAGCCAAGATGGACTAGCGGGGGCTACCGGGGAGCTGTTTTTT	CASSQDGLAGATGELFF	TRBJ2-2	TRBV6-1	17	TRBD2	many
TGTGCCAGCAGTTACCAGGACGGCTCTGGGGCCAACGTCCTGACTTTC	CASSYQDGSGANVLTF	TRBJ2-6	TRBV6-5	16	.	few
TGTGCCAGCAGTCCCCCTGGGGGGCCAGGCCTGGAGCAGTACTTC	CASSPPGGPGLEQYF	TRBJ2-7	TRBV27	15	.	.
TGCAGCGTTGCCTATCTACGGCCGGAGAACACTGAAGCTTTCTTT	CSVAYLRPENTEAFF	TRBJ1-1	TRBV29-1	15	.	.
TGTGCCAGCAGTCACCCGGACAGGGGTCGTAATGAAAAACTGTTTTTT	CASSHPDRGRNEKLFF	TRBJ1-4	TRBV6-6	16	TRBD1	few
TGCGCCAGCAGCTATGGCAGGACCCTTGGCAATGAGCAGTTCTTC	CASSYGRTLGNEQFF	TRBJ2-1	TRBV5-1	15	.	few
TGCAGCGGAGCGCCAGGGCACTCCTACGAGCAGTACTTC	CSGAPGHSYEQYF	TRBJ2-7	TRBV29-1	13	.	few
TGTGCCATCAGCGACGGCCAGACCCAATGGCTGTTTTTT	CAISDGQTQWLFF	TRBJ1-4	TRBV10-3	13	.	.
TGTGCCAGCAGCGATTCAAGGACCCAGTACTTC	CASSDSRTQYF	TRBJ2-5	TRBV11-1	11	.	few
TGTGCCAGCAGTATCCGTGTCCAAGAGACCCAGTACTTC	CASSIRVQETQYF	TRBJ2-5	TRBV27	13	.	few
TGTGCCAGCAGCTCAAGTCCTAGCGGGAAAAATGAGCAGTTCTTC	CASSSSPSGKNEQFF	TRBJ2-1	TRBV5-5	15	TRBD2	.
TGTGCCAGCAGCCAGACGGAGGACCCCCGGGATTTT	CASSQTEDPRDF	TRBJ2-3	TRBV12-3/TRBV12-4	12	.	.